Listed here are 26 T cell receptor beta chains from one sample, sequenced in a study of read filtering for tumor transcriptome and immune sequencing. This library used roughly 430 ng RNA and molecular barcoded adaptors spanning alpha/delta and beta/gamma chains. TCRdb itself ran the reads through MiXCR, one entry per CDR3 protein. The sample lists approximately 20,000 distinct CDR3 sequences; approximately 20% were seen once. Sequences were obtained from a population of CD138-negative cells sorted from bone marrow. All receptors derive from a donor at least 40 years old with multiple myeloma.

A remark on this clonotype: A read error is possible here, since a much larger clone lies one base away. The chain joins TRBV7-2 to TRBJ2-3; TRBD1 aligns across 9 bases. Losses at the gene ends were 5 bases for V and 5 bases for J; bases not matched to a gene: 8. Germline-derived CDR1 and CDR2 are SGHTA and FQGNSA. The CDR3 is 15 amino acids. The CDR3 sequence is CASSLGQGIGDTQYF. As DNA, the CDR3 is TGTGCCAGCAGCCTCGGACAGGGGATAGGAGATACGCAGTATTTT.

This clonotype was recorded a few times. In DNA form, the CDR3 reads TGTGCCAGCAGTAAAGAGGTCCGGTGGGGACAAGAGACCCAGTACTTC. Translated: CASSKEVRWGQETQYF. The chain links TRBV12-3 or TRBV12-4 to TRBJ2-5; D gene uncertain. The CDR3 totals 16 residues. The V end lost 5 bases, the J end lost 2 bases, and 18 bases lay between the germline ends.

The rearrangement links TRBV20-1 to TRBJ2-5, with 7 bases aligning to TRBD1. This CDR3 has 13 amino acids. Trimming removed 6 bases from V and 1 base from J; junction bases left unmatched: 5. Germline loops: CDR1 DFQATT, CDR2 SNEGSKA (reference sequence). The CDR3 is CSASRTGQETQYF. In nucleotides, the CDR3 is TGCAGTGCCTCAAGGACAGGCCAAGAGACCCAGTACTTC.

This clonotype was seen many times. V is TRBV3-1 and J is TRBJ1-1; the match to TRBD1 covers 8 bases. The CDR3 is made up of 12 amino acids. V dropped 3 bases and J dropped 7; count of bases not matched to a gene: 1. Per germline, CDR1 LGHDT and CDR2 YNNKEL (reference sequence). CDR3 sequence reads: CASSQGTGEAFF. For the CDR3, the DNA is TGTGCCAGCAGCCAGGGGACAGGTGAAGCTTTCTTT.

At least ten counts were recorded for this clonotype. V and J are TRBV29-1 and TRBJ2-7, with D perhaps given as TRBD1 or TRBD2 (7 bases each). The CDR3 runs to 14 residues. Germline V gene sequence: CDR1 SQVTM, CDR2 ANQGSEA. V lost 2 bases to trimming and J lost 9 bases, with 20 bases between them. This CDR3 is CSVETLGEGAGQYF. The CDR3 DNA reads as TGCAGCGTTGAAACCCTCGGGGAGGGGGCAGGGCAGTACTTC.

This clonotype was seen repeatedly, ten times or more. This sequence joins TRBV28 and TRBJ2-5, with D perhaps TRBD2 (6 bases). V gave up 7 bases and J gave up 9 bases, with 15 bases separating them. The CDR3 contains 12 residues. CDR1 is MDHEN, CDR2 SYDVKM, per germline. The CDR3 bases are TGTGCCAGCACGGGGGAGGAGGTGGCCCAGTACTTC. Translated: CASTGEEVAQYF.

This clonotype appeared many times. This chain uses TRBV7-2 with TRBJ2-3; 10 bases are shared with TRBD2. Trimming cost V 0 bases and J 1 base; bases outside gene matches: 4. The length of the CDR3 is 17 residues. From germline, CDR1 is SGHTA and CDR2 FQGNSA. CDR3 region: CASSLASGRAGTDTQYF. CDR3 coding DNA: TGTGCCAGCAGCTTAGCCAGCGGGAGGGCCGGCACAGATACGCAGTATTTT.

This clonotype was detected ten times or more. V is TRBV6-2 or TRBV6-3 and J is TRBJ2-1, with D possibly TRBD2 on 5 matching bases. This CDR3 has 15 residues. CDR1 is MNHEY and CDR2 is SVGEGT in the germline V gene. V was cut by 8 bases and J by 4 bases, with 18 bases left in between. CDR3 sequence reads: CASLGPAAQYNEQFF. CDR3 DNA: TGTGCCAGCTTGGGCCCAGCGGCACAATACAATGAGCAGTTCTTC.

This rearrangement joins TRBV25-1 to TRBJ2-5, with 8 bases matching TRBD2. The germline CDR1 and CDR2 sequences are MGHDK and SYGVNS. The CDR3 spans 15 residues. The junction had 5 bases not matched to a gene; V was cut back by 1 base and J by 4 bases. As DNA, the CDR3 is TGTGCCAGCAGTGAATTTGCGGGGGGTGGAGAGACCCAGTACTTC. Protein: CASSEFAGGGETQYF.

The chain joins TRBV20-1 to TRBJ2-7, with D possibly TRBD2 on 5 matching bases. The germline gives CDR1 DFQATT, CDR2 SNEGSKA (reference sequence). This CDR3 comprises 15 residues. V was shortened by 0 bases and J by 1 base, with 13 bases between the two germline ends. In DNA, the CDR3 is TGCAGTGCTAGAGATGTGGGAGAGATATCCTACGAGCAGTACTTC. Translation: CSARDVGEISYEQYF.

As for this clonotype: A much larger clone lies one base from this, so it may be a read error. J is TRBJ1-5 and V is TRBV6-2 or TRBV6-3; perhaps TRBD1 as D (5 bases). Trimming left V 8 bases short and J 1 base short, with 18 bases between. CDR3 length equals 16 residues. The germline CDR1 and CDR2 sequences are MNHEY and SVGEGT. The CDR3 loop reads CASGTQAGGSNQPQHF. In DNA, the CDR3 is TGTGCCAGCGGAACACAGGCCGGGGGAAGCAATCAGCCCCAGCATTTT.

In its sample, this clonotype was seen many times. This chain links TRBV7-2 with TRBJ2-3; tentative D call: TRBD1 (5 bases). Germline CDR1 reads SGHTA; CDR2 reads FQGNSA. Trimming stripped 1 base from V and 2 bases from J, with 13 bases between. The CDR3 consists of 16 residues. CDR3 amino acids: CASSLVGRAYTDTQYF. Here the CDR3 DNA reads TGTGCCAGCAGCTTAGTGGGCAGGGCCTACACAGATACGCAGTATTTT.

This clonotype was seen a few times. The J gene is TRBJ1-2, the V gene TRBV28; D gene ambiguous. Trimming took 5 bases from V and 4 from J, leaving 8 bases between them. Germline CDR1 is MDHEN and CDR2 is SYDVKM. The CDR3 is 12 residues long. The CDR3 DNA reads as TGTGCCAGCAGTACTTGGTCCTATGGCTACACCTTC. Translation: CASSTWSYGYTF.

This clonotype was seen a handful of times. The chain carries TRBV3-1 and TRBJ2-4; D unclear. CDR3 length: 13 residues. Germline V lookup: CDR1 LGHDT, CDR2 YNNKEL (reference sequence). V was trimmed by 1 base and J by 9 bases, leaving 10 bases between them. The CDR3 DNA reads TGTGCCAGCAGCCAAGCAAGGTTGGGCATTCAGTACTTC. Its translation: CASSQARLGIQYF.

The sample holds many counts of this clonotype. This may come from a read error, since a much larger clone is one base off. J is TRBJ2-1 and V is TRBV12-3 or TRBV12-4; the D gene is possibly TRBD1 (5 bases). The CDR3 sequence is 15 residues long. Trimming took 10 bases from V and 4 from J, leaving 20 bases between them. The CDR3 region is CANIPRGRVYNEQFF. The CDR3 bases are TGTGCCAACATTCCTAGGGGCAGGGTATACAATGAGCAGTTCTTC.

In its sample, this clonotype ranks as large. The chain carries TRBV3-1 and TRBJ2-3, with a tentative D call TRBD2 (6 bases). Trimming shortened V by 0 bases and J by 6 bases, and 19 bases separated the two germline ends. The CDR3 extends over 17 amino acids. The germline gives CDR1 LGHDT, CDR2 YNNKEL (reference sequence). The CDR3 loop reads CASSQDHTGAQVDTQYF. The CDR3 DNA is TGTGCCAGCAGCCAAGATCATACGGGAGCTCAGGTGGATACGCAGTATTTT.

The count of this clonotype is one. A much more abundant neighbour one base away suggests this may be a read error. The chain is built from TRBV7-3 and TRBJ2-3; 7 bases are a match to TRBD1. Germline V gives CDR1 SGHTA, CDR2 FQGTGA. The CDR3 extends over 13 amino acids. CDR3 DNA sequence: TGTGCCAGCAACTTACAGGGGACAGATACGCAGTATTTT. Encoded protein: CASNLQGTDTQYF.

This clonotype was counted ten times or more. One junction end disagrees with the germline gene, perhaps due to a read error. The gene calls are TRBV10-2 and TRBJ1-2, with 8 bases lining up with TRBD1. This CDR3 has 11 amino acids. Germline values: CDR1 WSHSY, CDR2 SAAADI. The CDR3 region has the DNA TGCGCCAGGGGGACAGGAGGTGGCCACACCTTC. This translates into CARGTGGGHTF.

This clonotype was counted only a few times. The chain couples TRBV7-2 to TRBJ1-1, with 9 bases that match TRBD1. This CDR3 is built from 15 residues. Per germline, CDR1 SGHTA and CDR2 FQGNSA. Trimming at V came to 2 bases and at J to 5 bases, leaving 6 bases not matched to a gene. DNA of the CDR3: TGTGCCAGCAGCTTACTACAGGGGGCGGTTACTGAAGCTTTCTTT. Its protein product is CASSLLQGAVTEAFF. Full variable domain (remainder filled in from reference TRBV7-2 and TRBJ1-1): GAGVSQSPSNKVTEKGKDVELRCDPISGHTALYWYRQSLGQGLEFLIYFQGNSAPDKSGLPSDRFSAERTGGSVSTLTIQRTQQEDSAVYLCASSLLQGAVTEAFFGQGTRLTVV.

In its sample, this clonotype was seen many times. The CDR3 here is CASSFSPGQNTDTQYF. In DNA form, the CDR3 reads TGTGCCAGCAGTTTTTCCCCGGGACAGAACACAGATACGCAGTATTTT. The rearrangement uses TRBV28 and TRBJ2-3, with 7 bases identical to TRBD1. The V segment lost 3 bases and the J segment 2 bases; nucleotides outside the gene matches: 8. This CDR3 is built from 16 residues. CDR1 is MDHEN, CDR2 SYDVKM, per germline.

In this sample, this clonotype turned up many times. The chain joins TRBV7-9 to TRBJ2-1; 7 positions match TRBD2. Germline-derived CDR1 and CDR2 are SEHNR and FQNEAQ (reference sequence). This CDR3 spans 16 amino acids. With 5 bases clipped from V and 3 bases from J, the junction kept 10 bases outside the gene matches. The CDR3, as DNA: TGTGCCAGCAGCCCCCCTACAAGCGGGAACTACAATGAGCAGTTCTTC. It specifies CASSPPTSGNYNEQFF.

This clonotype was seen repeatedly, ten times or more. The rearrangement links TRBV5-1 to TRBJ2-1, with 10 nucleotides matching TRBD1. V was clipped by 3 bases and J by 5 bases; unmatched bases: 5. In germline, CDR1 is SGHRS, CDR2 YFSETQ. This CDR3 has 15 amino acids. The DNA of the CDR3 is TGCGCCAGCAGCTCCCGGGACAGGGGAGACAATGAGCAGTTCTTC. It is translated as CASSSRDRGDNEQFF. The full variable domain, with the rest looked up from reference TRBV5-1 and TRBJ2-1, is KAGVTQTPRYLIKTRGQQVTLSCSPISGHRSVSWYQQTPGQGLQFLFEYFSETQRNKGNFPGRFSGRQFSNSRSEMNVSTLELGDSALYLCASSSRDRGDNEQFFGPGTRLTVL.

CDR3 protein: CASSFGAESSYEQYF. DNA of the CDR3: TGTGCCAGCAGTTTCGGGGCTGAAAGCTCCTACGAGCAGTACTTC. The chain links TRBV12-3 or TRBV12-4 to TRBJ2-7; D possibly matches TRBD1 or TRBD2 (5 bases each). V was shortened by 3 bases and J by 0 bases, with 12 bases between the two germline ends. This CDR3 has 15 residues.

A remark on this clonotype: A much larger clone lies a single base off, so this may be a read error. The rearrangement joins TRBV6-5 to TRBJ2-5; a weak D match, TRBD2 (5 bases). The CDR3 extends over 17 amino acids. Germline V gene lookup returns CDR1 MNHEY and CDR2 SVGAGI. Trimming cost V 4 bases and J 2 bases, with 20 bases left between them. The CDR3 DNA reads as TGTGCCAGCAGTTGCGAAGTAGCGTCAGTGCGGCAAGAGACCCAGTACTTC. Protein: CASSCEVASVRQETQYF.

As for this clonotype: This clone may be a read error of a much larger clone one base away. The chain uses TRBV28 and TRBJ2-1; tentatively, D is TRBD1 or TRBD2 (5 bases each). Germline V gives CDR1 MDHEN, CDR2 SYDVKM. V was trimmed by 5 bases and J by 1 base, leaving 30 bases between them. The CDR3 contains 21 residues. The CDR3 sequence: CASSISEQRWGYGVSYNEQFF. In nucleotides, the CDR3 is TGTGCCAGCAGTATTTCGGAACAGCGTTGGGGGTACGGGGTGTCCTACAATGAGCAGTTCTTC.

A few counts support this clonotype. The chain couples TRBV20-1 to TRBJ2-7, with 11 bases aligning to TRBD2. The CDR3 has 16 residues. Germline CDR1 reads DFQATT; CDR2 reads SNEGSKA (reference sequence). Trimming took 6 bases from V and 3 from J; bases not matched to a gene: 13. CDR3 coding DNA: TGCAGTGCCGGGAGTAGCGGGAGGGCCGCAGGCTACGAGCAGTACTTC. This translates into CSAGSSGRAAGYEQYF.